The rows below give T cell receptor beta chains drawn from one sample of a study of shared clonotypes between healthy human individuals. Assay used: immunoSEQ multiplex PCR; TCRdb lists only in-frame clones, some missing. The sample consists of 950,000 to 1,100,000 clones, about four fifths of them appearing once. The sample taken for sequencing was memory CD4+ T cells from PBMCs. Source of these receptors: a man between 18 and 35 years old in good health. Some clones in this sample may be carry-over from other donors' samples. Each CDR3 is given with its conserved first and last residue. D genes are given only for firm matches. Clone size is not always given. Where it is, it says once, few, many or a class for expanded clones.

j_call	clone_size	v_call	d_call	cdr3_aa	cdr3_nt
TRBJ1-5	-	TRBV5-4	-	CASSFSGSNQPQHF	TGTGCCAGCAGCTTTTCTGGTAGCAATCAGCCCCAGCATTTT
TRBJ1-2	few	TRBV5-1	-	CASSLEWLTYGYTF	TGCGCCAGCAGCTTGGAGTGGTTGACCTATGGCTACACCTTC
TRBJ1-1	few	TRBV27	-	CASIGGGQANTEAFF	TGTGCCAGCATCGGGGGGGGGCAAGCGAACACTGAAGCTTTCTTT
TRBJ1-5	-	TRBV28	-	CGGIQISNQPQHF	TGTGGCGGCATCCAAATTAGCAATCAGCCCCAGCATTTT
TRBJ1-6	-	TRBV6-1	TRBD1	CASSQGGSPLHF	TGTGCCAGCAGTCAGGGGGGTTCACCCCTCCACTTT
TRBJ1-1	-	TRBV18	-	CASSPGLIGGGGTEAFF	TGTGCCAGCTCACCCGGCTTGATCGGCGGGGGCGGCACTGAAGCTTTCTTT
TRBJ2-5	-	TRBV4-1	TRBD2	CASSQSDGRGETQYF	TGCGCCAGCAGCCAATCTGACGGGAGGGGAGAGACCCAGTACTTC
TRBJ2-7	few	TRBV27	TRBD2	CASSTREGRRYEQYF	TGTGCCAGCAGTACGCGGGAGGGCCGGAGGTACGAGCAGTACTTC
TRBJ2-5	-	TRBV21-1	-	CASSKWPPETQYF	TGTGCCAGCAGCAAGTGGCCTCCAGAGACCCAGTACTTC
TRBJ1-1	-	TRBV30	-	CAWSGTWGNTEAFF	TGTGCCTGGAGTGGGACTTGGGGAAACACTGAAGCTTTCTTT
TRBJ2-3	-	TRBV7-3	-	CASSFGPTDTQYF	TGTGCCAGCAGCTTTGGACCAACAGATACGCAGTATTTT
TRBJ2-1	-	TRBV6-1	-	CASSVDRGGNEQFF	TGTGCCAGCAGTGTGGACAGAGGGGGAAATGAGCAGTTCTTC
TRBJ1-3	-	TRBV9	-	CASSVDHTPNTIYF	TGTGCCAGCAGCGTAGATCACACTCCAAACACCATATATTTT
TRBJ1-2	few	TRBV6-5	TRBD1	CASQAGGGYGYTF	TGTGCCAGCCAGGCAGGGGGTGGGTATGGCTACACCTTC
TRBJ2-7	-	TRBV28	-	CASSSTEYEQYF	TGTGCCAGCAGTTCCACAGAATACGAGCAGTACTTC
TRBJ2-5	-	TRBV2	TRBD1	CASRAGTGETQYF	TGTGCCAGCAGGGCCGGGACAGGAGAAACCCAGTACTTC
TRBJ2-3	-	TRBV5-1	TRBD2	CASRTGGPRGGTDTQYF	TGCGCCAGCAGAACGGGAGGGCCTCGAGGGGGCACAGATACGCAGTATTTT
TRBJ1-2	few	TRBV2	-	CASSEQSYGYTF	TGTGCCAGCAGTGAACAGTCCTATGGCTACACCTTC
TRBJ2-5	-	TRBV18	-	CASSHGSLGETQYF	TGTGCCAGCTCACACGGGAGTCTGGGGGAGACCCAGTACTTC
TRBJ1-1	-	TRBV5-1	-	CASSLEDGWTEAFF	TGCGCCAGCAGCTTGGAAGACGGGTGGACTGAAGCTTTCTTT
TRBJ2-7	-	TRBV30	-	CAWSVGQYYEQYF	TGTGCCTGGAGTGTAGGACAGTACTACGAGCAGTACTTC
TRBJ1-5	few	TRBV19	-	CASSIKSRGGAQHF	TGTGCCAGTAGTATAAAGAGCCGAGGAGGAGCCCAGCATTTT
TRBJ2-3	once	TRBV4-1	TRBD1	CASSQTRTGRTDTQYF	TGCGCCAGCAGCCAAACGAGGACAGGCCGCACAGATACGCAGTATTTT
TRBJ2-2	few	TRBV11-2	-	CASTSLKAGIAGELFF	TGTGCCAGCACCTCTCTTAAGGCCGGGATCGCCGGGGAGCTGTTTTTT
TRBJ2-2	-	TRBV18	-	CASSPKLGELFF	TGTGCCAGCTCACCGAAGCTAGGGGAGCTGTTTTTT
TRBJ2-1	few	TRBV5-1	TRBD1	CASSLAGQGVYEQFF	TGCGCCAGCAGCTTGGCCGGACAGGGGGTCTATGAGCAGTTCTTC
TRBJ2-1	-	TRBV5-1	-	CASRLSFDSEQFF	TGCGCCAGCCGTTTGTCTTTCGACAGTGAGCAGTTCTTC
TRBJ2-7	few	TRBV6-5	TRBD1	CASRTGVGSEQYF	TGTGCCAGCAGGACAGGGGTGGGTAGCGAGCAGTACTTC
TRBJ2-1	-	TRBV6-6	TRBD2	CAIRGGGGDEQFF	TGTGCCATTCGGGGGGGAGGTGGGGATGAGCAGTTCTTC
TRBJ2-7	once	TRBV18	-	CASSPVREASYEQYF	TGTGCCAGCTCACCGGTACGGGAAGCCAGCTACGAGCAGTACTTC
TRBJ1-5	-	TRBV15	-	CATSRDRRESQHF	TGTGCCACCAGCAGAGATAGAAGGGAGAGCCAGCATTTT
TRBJ2-7	-	TRBV30	-	CAWSIGLSYEQYF	TGTGCCTGGAGCATTGGGCTGTCCTACGAGCAGTACTTC
TRBJ1-1	once	TRBV28	-	CASTLSGGPAAFF	TGTGCCAGCACCCTAAGCGGGGGCCCGGCGGCTTTCTTT
TRBJ1-1	-	TRBV7-2	-	CASSLGGGLSTEAFF	TGTGCCAGCAGCTTAGGCGGAGGGCTGAGCACTGAAGCTTTCTTT
TRBJ1-1	-	TRBV11-2	-	CASSRLWGDTEAFF	TGTGCCAGCAGCCGTCTCTGGGGGGACACTGAAGCTTTCTTT
TRBJ2-5	-	TRBV5-1	TRBD1	CASSLIQQGALGETQYF	TGCGCCAGCAGCTTAATCCAGCAGGGGGCCCTGGGAGAGACCCAGTACTTC
TRBJ2-2	-	TRBV10-3	-	CASRPDPGELFF	TGTGCCAGCAGACCCGACCCCGGGGAGCTGTTTTTT
TRBJ2-7	-	TRBV11-2	-	CASSLEVGTAYYEQYF	TGTGCCAGCAGCTTAGAAGTTGGGACGGCATACTACGAGCAGTACTTC
TRBJ2-2	-	TRBV2	TRBD1	CASSRQGKNTGELFF	TGTGCCAGCAGTAGACAGGGGAAAAACACCGGGGAGCTGTTTTTT
TRBJ2-7	-	TRBV2	-	CASNGQPAYEQYF	TGTGCCAGCAATGGACAACCAGCCTACGAGCAGTACTTC
TRBJ2-3	once	TRBV25-1	-	CASRGASPSTDTQYF	TGTGCCAGCAGGGGTGCGTCCCCTAGCACAGATACGCAGTATTTT